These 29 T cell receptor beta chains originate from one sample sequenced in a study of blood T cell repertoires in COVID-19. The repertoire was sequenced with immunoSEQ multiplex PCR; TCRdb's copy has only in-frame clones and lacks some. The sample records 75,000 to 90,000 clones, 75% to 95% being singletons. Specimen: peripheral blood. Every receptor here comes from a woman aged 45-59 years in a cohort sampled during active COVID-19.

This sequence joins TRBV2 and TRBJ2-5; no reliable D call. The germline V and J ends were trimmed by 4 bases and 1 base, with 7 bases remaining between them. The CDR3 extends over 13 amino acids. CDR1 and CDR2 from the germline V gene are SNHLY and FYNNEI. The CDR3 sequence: CASSGPGQETQYF. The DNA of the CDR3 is TGTGCCAGCAGTGGCCCGGGCCAAGAGACCCAGTACTTC.

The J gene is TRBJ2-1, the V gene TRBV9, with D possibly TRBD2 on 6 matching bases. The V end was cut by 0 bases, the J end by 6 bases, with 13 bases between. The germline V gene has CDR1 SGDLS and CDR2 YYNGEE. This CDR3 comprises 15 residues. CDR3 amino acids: CASSVETSISNEQFF. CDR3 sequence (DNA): TGTGCCAGCAGCGTAGAAACTAGCATCTCCAATGAGCAGTTCTTC.

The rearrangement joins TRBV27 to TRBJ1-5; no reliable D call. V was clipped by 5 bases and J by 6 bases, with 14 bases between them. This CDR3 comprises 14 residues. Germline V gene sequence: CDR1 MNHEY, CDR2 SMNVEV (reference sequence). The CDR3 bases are TGTGCCAGCAGTCACGAGGGCCGGGGTCAGCCCCAGCATTTT. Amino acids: CASSHEGRGQPQHF.

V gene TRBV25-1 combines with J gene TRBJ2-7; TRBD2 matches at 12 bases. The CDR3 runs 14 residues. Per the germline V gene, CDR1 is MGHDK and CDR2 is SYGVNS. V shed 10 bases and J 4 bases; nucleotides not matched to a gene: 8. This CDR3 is CATMRTSGAYEQYF. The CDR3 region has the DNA TGTGCCACAATGAGGACTAGCGGGGCGTACGAGCAGTACTTC.

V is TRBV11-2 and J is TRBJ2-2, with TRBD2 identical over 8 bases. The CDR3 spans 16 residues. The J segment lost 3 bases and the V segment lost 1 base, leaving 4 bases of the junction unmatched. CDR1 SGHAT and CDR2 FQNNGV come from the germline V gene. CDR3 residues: CASSLGNSGDTGELFF. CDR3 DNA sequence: TGTGCCAGCAGCTTAGGGAATAGCGGGGACACCGGGGAGCTGTTTTTT.

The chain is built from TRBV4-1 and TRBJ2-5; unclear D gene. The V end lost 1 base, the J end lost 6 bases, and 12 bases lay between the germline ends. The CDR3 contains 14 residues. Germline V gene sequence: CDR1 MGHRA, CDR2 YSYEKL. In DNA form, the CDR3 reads TGCGCCAGCAGCCAAGGATATCCCTACCAGACCCAGTACTTC. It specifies CASSQGYPYQTQYF.

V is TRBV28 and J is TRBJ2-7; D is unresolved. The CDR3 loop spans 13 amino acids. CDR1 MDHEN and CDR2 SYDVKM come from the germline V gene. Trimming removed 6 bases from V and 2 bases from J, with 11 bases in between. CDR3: CASSQRVPYEQYF. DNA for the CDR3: TGTGCCAGCAGCCAACGGGTGCCCTACGAGCAGTACTTC.

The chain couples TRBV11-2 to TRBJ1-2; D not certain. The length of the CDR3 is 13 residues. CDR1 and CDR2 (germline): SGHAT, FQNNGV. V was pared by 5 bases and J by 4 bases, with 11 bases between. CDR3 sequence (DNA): TGTGCCAGCAGCCCATCAGGCCGCTATGGCTACACCTTC. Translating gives CASSPSGRYGYTF.

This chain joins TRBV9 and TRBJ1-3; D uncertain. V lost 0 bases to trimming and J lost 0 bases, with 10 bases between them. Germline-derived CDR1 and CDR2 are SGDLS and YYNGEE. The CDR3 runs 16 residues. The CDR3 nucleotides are TGTGCCAGCAGCGTAGCCATGGCCCCCTCTGGAAACACCATATATTTT. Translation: CASSVAMAPSGNTIYF.

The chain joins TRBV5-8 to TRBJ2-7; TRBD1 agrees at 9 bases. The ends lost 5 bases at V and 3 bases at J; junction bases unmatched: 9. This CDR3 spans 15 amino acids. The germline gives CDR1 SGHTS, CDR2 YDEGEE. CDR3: CASSRNRGLLYEQYF. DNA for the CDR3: TGTGCCAGCAGTCGTAACAGGGGGCTTCTCTACGAGCAGTACTTC.

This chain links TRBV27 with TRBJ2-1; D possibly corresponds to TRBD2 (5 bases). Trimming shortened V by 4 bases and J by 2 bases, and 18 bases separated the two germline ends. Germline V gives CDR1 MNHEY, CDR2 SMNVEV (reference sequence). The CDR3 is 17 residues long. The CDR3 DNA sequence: TGTGCCAGCAGTTCGCCAGTGAGTAGCGACGCCTACAATGAGCAGTTCTTC. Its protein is CASSSPVSSDAYNEQFF.

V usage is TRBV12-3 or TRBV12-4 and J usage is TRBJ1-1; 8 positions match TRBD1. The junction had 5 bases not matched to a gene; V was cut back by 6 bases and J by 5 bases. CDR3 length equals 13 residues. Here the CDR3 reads CASSLYRGTEAFF. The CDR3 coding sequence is TGTGCCAGCAGCCTTTACAGGGGGACTGAAGCTTTCTTT.

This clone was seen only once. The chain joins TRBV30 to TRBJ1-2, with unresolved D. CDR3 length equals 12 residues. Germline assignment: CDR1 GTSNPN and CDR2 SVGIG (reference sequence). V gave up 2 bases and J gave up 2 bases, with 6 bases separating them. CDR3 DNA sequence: TGTGCCTGGAGTCTAGAAAACTATGGCTACACCTTC. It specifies CAWSLENYGYTF.

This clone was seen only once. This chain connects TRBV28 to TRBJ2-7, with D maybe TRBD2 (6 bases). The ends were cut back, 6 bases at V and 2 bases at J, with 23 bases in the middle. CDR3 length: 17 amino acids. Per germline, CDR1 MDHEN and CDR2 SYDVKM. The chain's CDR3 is CASSDPVEGRVPYEQYF. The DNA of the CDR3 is TGTGCCAGCAGCGACCCCGTGGAGGGTAGAGTTCCCTACGAGCAGTACTTC.

CDR3 in DNA: TGTGCCAGCAGCGTAGAGGGCACGACAGGGCGGACCACTGAAGCTTTCTTT. Amino acids: CASSVEGTTGRTTEAFF. V gene TRBV9 combines with J gene TRBJ1-1, with 7 bases fitting TRBD1. Looked up from germline, CDR1 is SGDLS and CDR2 is YYNGEE. The CDR3 contains 17 residues. The V gene end was trimmed by 0 bases and the J gene end by 4 bases; junction bases not matched to a gene: 12.

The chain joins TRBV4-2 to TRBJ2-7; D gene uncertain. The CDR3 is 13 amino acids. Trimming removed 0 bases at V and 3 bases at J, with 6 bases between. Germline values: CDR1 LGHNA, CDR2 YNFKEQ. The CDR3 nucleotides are TGTGCCAGCAGCCAAGATCGCAGCTACGAGCAGTACTTC. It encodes CASSQDRSYEQYF.

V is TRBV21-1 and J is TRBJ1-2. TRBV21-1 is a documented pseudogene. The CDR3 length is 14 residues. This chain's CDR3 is CASSKVSDNYGYTF. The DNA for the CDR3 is TGTGCCAGCAGCAAAGTGAGTGATAACTATGGCTACACCTTC.

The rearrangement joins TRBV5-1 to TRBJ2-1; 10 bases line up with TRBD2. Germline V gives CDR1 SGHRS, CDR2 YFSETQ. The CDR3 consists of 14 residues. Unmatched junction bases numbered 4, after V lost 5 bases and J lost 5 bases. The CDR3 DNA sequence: TGCGCCAGCAGAGACGGACTAGCGGACAATGAGCAGTTCTTC. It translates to CASRDGLADNEQFF.

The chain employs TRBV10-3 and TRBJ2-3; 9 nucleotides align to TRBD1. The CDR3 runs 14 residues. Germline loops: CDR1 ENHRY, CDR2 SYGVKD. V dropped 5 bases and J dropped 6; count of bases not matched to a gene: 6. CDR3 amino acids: CAISPGTGPDTQYF. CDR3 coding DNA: TGTGCCATCAGTCCCGGGACAGGGCCTGATACGCAGTATTTT.

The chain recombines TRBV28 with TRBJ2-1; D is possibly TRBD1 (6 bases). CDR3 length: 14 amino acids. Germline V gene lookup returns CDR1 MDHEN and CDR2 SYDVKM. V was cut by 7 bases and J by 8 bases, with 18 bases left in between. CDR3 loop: CASTSTTGWHEQFF. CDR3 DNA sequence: TGTGCCAGCACCTCAACTACAGGGTGGCATGAGCAGTTCTTC.

CDR3 DNA sequence: TGCGCCAGCAGCGGGGGGGCGACAGATACGCAGTATTTT. This sequence encodes CASSGGATDTQYF. This chain connects TRBV5-1 to TRBJ2-3; D might be TRBD2 (7 bases). The CDR3 has 13 amino acids. Trimming left V 4 bases short and J 3 bases short, with 9 bases between. Germline V gene sequence: CDR1 SGHRS, CDR2 YFSETQ.

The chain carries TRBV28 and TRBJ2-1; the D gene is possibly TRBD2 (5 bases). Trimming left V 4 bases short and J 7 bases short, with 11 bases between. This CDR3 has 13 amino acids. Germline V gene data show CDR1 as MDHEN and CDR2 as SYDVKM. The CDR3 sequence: CASSSPGWNEQFF. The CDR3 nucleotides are TGTGCCAGCAGTTCACCGGGGTGGAATGAGCAGTTCTTC. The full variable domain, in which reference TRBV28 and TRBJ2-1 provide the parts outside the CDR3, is DVKVTQSSRYLVKRTGEKVFLECVQDMDHENMFWYRQDPGLGLRLIYFSYDVKMKEKGDIPEGYSVSREKKERFSLILESASTNQTSMYLCASSSPGWNEQFFGPGTRLTVL.

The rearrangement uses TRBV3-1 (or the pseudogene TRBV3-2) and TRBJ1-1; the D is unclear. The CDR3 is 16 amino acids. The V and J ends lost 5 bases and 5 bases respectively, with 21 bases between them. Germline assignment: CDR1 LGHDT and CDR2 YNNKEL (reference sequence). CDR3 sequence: CASSLRDIGSLTEAFF. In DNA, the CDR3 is TGTGCCAGCAGCTTAAGAGATATCGGGAGTTTGACTGAAGCTTTCTTT.

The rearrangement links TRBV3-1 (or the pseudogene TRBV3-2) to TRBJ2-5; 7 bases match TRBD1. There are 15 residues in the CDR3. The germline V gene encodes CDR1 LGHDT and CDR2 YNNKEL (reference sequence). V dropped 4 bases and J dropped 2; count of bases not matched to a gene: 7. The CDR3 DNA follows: TGTGCCAGCAGCCCGTCCGGGACAGCGCAAGAGACCCAGTACTTC. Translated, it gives CASSPSGTAQETQYF.

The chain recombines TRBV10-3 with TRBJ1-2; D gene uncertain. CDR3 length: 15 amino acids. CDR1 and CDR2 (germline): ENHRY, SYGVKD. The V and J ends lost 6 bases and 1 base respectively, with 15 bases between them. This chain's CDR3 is CAIRAGSDHNYGYTF. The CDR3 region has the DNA TGTGCCATCAGGGCAGGTTCTGACCATAACTATGGCTACACCTTC.

CDR3 protein: CASTRRGSGNTIYF. The DNA for the CDR3 is TGTGCCAGTACCCGCAGGGGGTCTGGAAACACCATATATTTT. V gene TRBV19 combines with J gene TRBJ1-3; 7 bases fit TRBD1. V gave up 7 bases and J gave up 1 base; unmatched junction bases: 4. CDR1 is LNHDA and CDR2 is SQIVND in the germline V gene (reference sequence). This CDR3 has 14 residues.

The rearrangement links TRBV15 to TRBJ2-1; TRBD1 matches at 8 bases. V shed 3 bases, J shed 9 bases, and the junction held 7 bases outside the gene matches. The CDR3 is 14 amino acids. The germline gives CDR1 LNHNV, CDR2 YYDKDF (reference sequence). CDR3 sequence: CATSRVQGVSEQFF. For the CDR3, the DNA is TGTGCCACCAGCAGGGTACAGGGGGTCAGTGAGCAGTTCTTC.

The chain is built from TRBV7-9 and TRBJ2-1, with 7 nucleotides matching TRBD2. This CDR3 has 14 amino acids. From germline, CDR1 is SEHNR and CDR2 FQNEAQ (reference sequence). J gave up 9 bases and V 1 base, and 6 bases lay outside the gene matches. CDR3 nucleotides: TGTGCCAGCAGCTTAGAGGGAGGGAGCAGTGAGCAGTTCTTC. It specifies CASSLEGGSSEQFF.

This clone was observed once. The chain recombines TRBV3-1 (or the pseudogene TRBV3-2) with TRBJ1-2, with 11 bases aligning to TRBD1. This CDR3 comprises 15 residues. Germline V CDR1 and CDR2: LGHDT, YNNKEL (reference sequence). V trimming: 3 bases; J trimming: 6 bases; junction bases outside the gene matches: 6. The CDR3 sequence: CASSHTGQGGHGYTF. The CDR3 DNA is TGTGCCAGCAGCCACACGGGACAGGGGGGCCATGGCTACACCTTC.